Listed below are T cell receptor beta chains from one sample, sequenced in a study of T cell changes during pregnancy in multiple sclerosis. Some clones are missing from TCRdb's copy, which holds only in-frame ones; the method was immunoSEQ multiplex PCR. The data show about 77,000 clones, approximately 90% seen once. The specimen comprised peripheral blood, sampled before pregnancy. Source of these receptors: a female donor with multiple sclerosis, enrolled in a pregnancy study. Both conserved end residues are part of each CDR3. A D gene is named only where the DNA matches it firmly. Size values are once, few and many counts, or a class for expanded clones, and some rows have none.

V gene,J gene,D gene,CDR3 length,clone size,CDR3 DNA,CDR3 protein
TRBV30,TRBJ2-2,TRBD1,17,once,TGTGCCTGGAGTAAGTCGTGGACAGGGAGGAACACCGGGGAGCTGTTTTTT,CAWSKSWTGRNTGELFF
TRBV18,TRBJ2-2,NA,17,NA,TGTGCCAGCTCACCAAGGATCGGGACTTTCAACACCGGGGAGCTGTTTTTT,CASSPRIGTFNTGELFF
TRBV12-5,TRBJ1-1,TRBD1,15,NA,TGTGCTAGTGGTTTGCCCAGGGGGCGGAACACTGAAGCTTTCTTT,CASGLPRGRNTEAFF
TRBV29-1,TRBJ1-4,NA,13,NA,TGCAGCGTCAGACAGAAGTTGACGGAAAAACTGTTTTTT,CSVRQKLTEKLFF
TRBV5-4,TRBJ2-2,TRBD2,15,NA,TGTGCCAGCAGCTCCGGGACTACTAACACCGGGGAGCTGTTTTTT,CASSSGTTNTGELFF
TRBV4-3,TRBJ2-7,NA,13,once,TGCGCCAGCAGCCAAGGCAGAAACTACGAGCAGTACTTC,CASSQGRNYEQYF
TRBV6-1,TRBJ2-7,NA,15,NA,TGTGCCAGCAGTGTCCGACGCGGAGGTCTTGACGAGCAGTACTTC,CASSVRRGGLDEQYF
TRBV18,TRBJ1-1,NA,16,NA,TGTGCCAGCTCACCGGAGTCGGGACTGAGGAACACTGAAGCTTTCTTT,CASSPESGLRNTEAFF
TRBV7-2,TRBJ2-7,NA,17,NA,TGTGCCAGCAGCCGGGCAACACGGACTCCTCAGTCGCGAGAGCAGTACTTC,CASSRATRTPQSREQYF
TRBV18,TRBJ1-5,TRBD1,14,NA,TGTGCCAGCTCACAGGGGGCCGGCAATCAGCCCCAGCATTTT,CASSQGAGNQPQHF
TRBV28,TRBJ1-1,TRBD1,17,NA,TGTGCCAGCAGTTTAGGTTTGGGGACAGGGAGGGGCACTGAAGCTTTCTTT,CASSLGLGTGRGTEAFF
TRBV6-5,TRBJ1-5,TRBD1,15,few,TGTGCCAGCAGTTACTCCACAGGGGGCAATCAGCCCCAGCATTTT,CASSYSTGGNQPQHF
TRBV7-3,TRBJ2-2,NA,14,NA,TGTGCCAGCAGCTCCAAGGGGACTACCGGGGAGCTGTTTTTT,CASSSKGTTGELFF
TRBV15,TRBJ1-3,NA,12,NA,TGTGCCACCAGCAGAGATCAAAACACCATATATTTT,CATSRDQNTIYF
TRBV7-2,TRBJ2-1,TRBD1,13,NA,TGTGCCAGCAGCCTGGACAGGGGAGGTGAGCAGTTCTTC,CASSLDRGGEQFF
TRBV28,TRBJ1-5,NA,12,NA,TGTGCCAGCAGTTACAGGGCCCAGCCCCAGCATTTT,CASSYRAQPQHF
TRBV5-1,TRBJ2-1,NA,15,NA,TGCGCCAGCAGCTTGGGCGGGGCGAACCCCCCCGTACAGTTCTTC,CASSLGGANPPVQFF
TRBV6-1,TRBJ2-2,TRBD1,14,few,TGTGCCAGCAGACGGGACAGGGTAACCGGGGAGCTGTTTTTT,CASRRDRVTGELFF
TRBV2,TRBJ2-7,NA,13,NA,TGTGCCAGCAGGAGGGCGGAGTCCTACGAGCAGTACTTC,CASRRAESYEQYF
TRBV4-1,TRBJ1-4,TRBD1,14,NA,TGCGCCAGCAGCCCCATGGGACAGCGTGAAAAACTGTTTTTT,CASSPMGQREKLFF
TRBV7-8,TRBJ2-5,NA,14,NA,TGTGCCAGCAGCTCCGGGGGAATCAAAGAGACCCAGTACTTC,CASSSGGIKETQYF
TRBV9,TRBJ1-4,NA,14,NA,TGTGCCAGCAGCGAGGGGCCTGAGAATGAAAAACTGTTTTTT,CASSEGPENEKLFF
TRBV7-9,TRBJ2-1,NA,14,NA,TGTGCCAGCAGCCAGGACAGCTCCTACAATGAGCAGTTCTTC,CASSQDSSYNEQFF
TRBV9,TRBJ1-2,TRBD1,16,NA,TGTGCCAGCAGCGTTAACAGGGGCCTCACACCCTATGGCTACACCTTC,CASSVNRGLTPYGYTF
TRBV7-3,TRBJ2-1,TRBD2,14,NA,TGTGCCAGCAGCTTAACGTCGGGGGGCAATGAGCAGTTCTTC,CASSLTSGGNEQFF
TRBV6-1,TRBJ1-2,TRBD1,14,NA,TGTGCCAGCAGTGAAGGGACAGGGGAGGATGGCTACACCTTC,CASSEGTGEDGYTF
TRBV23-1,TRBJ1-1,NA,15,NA,TGCGCCAGCGATTGGTTAAGTAGTCCGGACACTGAAGCTTTCTTT,CASDWLSSPDTEAFF
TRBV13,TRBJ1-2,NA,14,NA,TGTGCCAGCAGCTTAGTAGGCGGTTTCTATGGCTACACCTTC,CASSLVGGFYGYTF
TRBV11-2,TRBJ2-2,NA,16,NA,TGTGCCAGCAGCTTCCCGATGGAGTTCAACACCGGGGAGCTGTTTTTT,CASSFPMEFNTGELFF
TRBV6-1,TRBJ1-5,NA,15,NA,TGTGCCAGCAGTTCGGGATACAATAGCAATCAGCCCCAGCATTTT,CASSSGYNSNQPQHF
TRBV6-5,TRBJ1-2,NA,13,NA,TGTGCCAGCAGTTCCCTAACTACTTACGGCTACACCTTC,CASSSLTTYGYTF
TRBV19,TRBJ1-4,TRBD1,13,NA,TGTGCCAGTACCGACAGGGGGGTAGAAAAACTGTTTTTT,CASTDRGVEKLFF
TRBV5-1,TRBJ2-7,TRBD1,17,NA,TGCGCCAGCAGCTTAAGCACCTTCGGACAGGGGAATTACGAGCAGTACTTC,CASSLSTFGQGNYEQYF
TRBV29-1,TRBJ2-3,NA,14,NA,TGCAGCGTTGAAGGTTCTACAGAATGGGATACGCAGTATTTT,CSVEGSTEWDTQYF
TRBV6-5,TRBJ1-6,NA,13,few,TGTGCCAGCGGGAGCTCCTATAATTCACCCCTCCACTTT,CASGSSYNSPLHF
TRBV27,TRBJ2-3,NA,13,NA,TGTGCCAGCAGTTTCTCCGGCACAGATACGCAGTATTTT,CASSFSGTDTQYF
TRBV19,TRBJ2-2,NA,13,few,TGTGCCAGTCAACTAGGGAACACCGGGGAGCTGTTTTTT,CASQLGNTGELFF
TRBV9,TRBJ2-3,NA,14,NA,TGTGCCAGCAGCGTTAAAGCTTTCACAGATACGCAGTATTTT,CASSVKAFTDTQYF
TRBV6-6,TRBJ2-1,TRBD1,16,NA,TGTGCCAGCAGGAACCCCTGGGACAGGGAAGCCTATGAGCAGTTCTTC,CASRNPWDREAYEQFF
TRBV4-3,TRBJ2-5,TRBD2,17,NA,TGCGCCAGCAGCCAAGAGGGACTAGCGGGGGGTGGAGAGACCCAGTACTTC,CASSQEGLAGGGETQYF
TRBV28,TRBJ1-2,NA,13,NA,TGTGCCAGCAGTCCTCCCGGCCGGGATGGCTACACCTTC,CASSPPGRDGYTF
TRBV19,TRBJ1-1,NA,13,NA,TGTGCCAGTAGTATAGCTGGGGGCCCTGAAGCTTTCTTT,CASSIAGGPEAFF
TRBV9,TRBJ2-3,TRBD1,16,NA,TGTGCCAGCAGCACCCGGGGACAGTCGAGCACAGATACGCAGTATTTT,CASSTRGQSSTDTQYF
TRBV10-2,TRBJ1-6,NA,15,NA,TGCGCCAGCAGTGAGTTATCTGACGGAGGTTCCACCCTCCACTTT,CASSELSDGGSTLHF
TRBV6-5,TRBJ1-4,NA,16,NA,TGTGCCAGCAGTTACAGCAACCGGGACGGGGGTGAAAAACTGTTTTTT,CASSYSNRDGGEKLFF
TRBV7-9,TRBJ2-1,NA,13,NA,TGTGCCAGCTCGACACAAGCGGATAATGAGCAGTTCTTC,CASSTQADNEQFF
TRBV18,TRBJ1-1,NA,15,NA,TGTGCCAGCTCACCATCTGTAGGGGTCCCACGTAGAGCTTTCTTT,CASSPSVGVPRRAFF
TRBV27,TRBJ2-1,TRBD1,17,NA,TGTGCCAGCAGTGCCGGACAGGGCAGAGCGGGCCAATGGGAGCAGTTCTTC,CASSAGQGRAGQWEQFF
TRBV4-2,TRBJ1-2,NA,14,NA,TGTGCCAGCAGCCAAGAGTTGACAGCCTATGGCTACACCTTC,CASSQELTAYGYTF
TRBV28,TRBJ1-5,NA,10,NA,TGTGCCAGCCACAATCAGCCCCAGCATTTT,CASHNQPQHF
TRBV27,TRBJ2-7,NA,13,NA,TGTGCCAGCAGTTTTCAGGGTTCCTACGAGCAGTACTTC,CASSFQGSYEQYF
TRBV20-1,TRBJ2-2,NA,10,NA,TGCAGTGAAGGGGGCGGGGAGCTGTTTTTT,CSEGGGELFF
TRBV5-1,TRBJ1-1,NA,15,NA,TGCGCCAGCAGCCAGCTATCGGGTACGAACACTGAAGCTTTCTTT,CASSQLSGTNTEAFF